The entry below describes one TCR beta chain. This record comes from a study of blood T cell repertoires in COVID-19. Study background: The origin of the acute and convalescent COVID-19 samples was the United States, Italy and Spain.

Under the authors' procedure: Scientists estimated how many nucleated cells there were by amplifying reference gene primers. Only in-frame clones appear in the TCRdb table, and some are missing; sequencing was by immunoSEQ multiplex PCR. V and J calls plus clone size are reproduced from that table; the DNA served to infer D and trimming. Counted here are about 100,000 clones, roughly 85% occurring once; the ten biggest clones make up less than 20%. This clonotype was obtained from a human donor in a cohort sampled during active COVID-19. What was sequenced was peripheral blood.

CDR3 coding DNA: TGTGCCAGCAAAGAAGCGGGGCGCTCCTACGAGCAGTACTTC. This encodes CASKEAGRSYEQYF. The rearrangement links TRBV28 to TRBJ2-7; 7 bases line up with TRBD2. The germline CDR1 and CDR2 sequences are MDHEN and SYDVKM. The V gene end was trimmed by 7 bases and the J gene end by 0 bases; junction bases not matched to a gene: 6. The CDR3 runs 14 residues.